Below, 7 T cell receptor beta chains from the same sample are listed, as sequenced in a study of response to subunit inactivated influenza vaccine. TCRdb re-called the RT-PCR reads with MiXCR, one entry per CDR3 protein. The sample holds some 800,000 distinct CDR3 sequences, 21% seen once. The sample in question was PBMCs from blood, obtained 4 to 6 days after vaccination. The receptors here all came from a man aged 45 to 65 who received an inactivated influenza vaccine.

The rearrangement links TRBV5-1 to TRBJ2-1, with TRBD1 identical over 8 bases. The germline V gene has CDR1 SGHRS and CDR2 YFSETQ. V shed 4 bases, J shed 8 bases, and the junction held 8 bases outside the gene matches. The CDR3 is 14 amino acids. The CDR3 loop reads CASSVRDRRDEQFF. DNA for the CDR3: TGCGCCAGCAGCGTCCGGGACAGGAGGGATGAGCAGTTCTTC.

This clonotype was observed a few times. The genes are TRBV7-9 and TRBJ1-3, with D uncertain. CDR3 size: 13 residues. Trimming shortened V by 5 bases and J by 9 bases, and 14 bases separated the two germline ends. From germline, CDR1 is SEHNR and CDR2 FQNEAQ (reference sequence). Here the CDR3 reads CASSTKLESTIYF. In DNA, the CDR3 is TGTGCCAGCAGCACAAAACTGGAAAGCACCATATATTTT.

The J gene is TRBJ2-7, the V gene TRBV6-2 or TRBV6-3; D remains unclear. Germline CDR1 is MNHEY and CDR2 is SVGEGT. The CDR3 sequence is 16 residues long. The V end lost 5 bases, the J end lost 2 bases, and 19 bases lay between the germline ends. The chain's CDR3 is CASSSPGVGLTYEQYF. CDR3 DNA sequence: TGTGCCAGCAGTAGCCCCGGTGTCGGCCTAACCTACGAGCAGTACTTC.

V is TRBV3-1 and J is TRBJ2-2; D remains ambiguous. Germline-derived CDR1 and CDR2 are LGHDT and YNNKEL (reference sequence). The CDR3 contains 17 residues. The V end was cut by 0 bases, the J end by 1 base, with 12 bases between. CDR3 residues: CASSQDPGTLNTGELFF. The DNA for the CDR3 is TGTGCCAGCAGCCAAGATCCGGGTACTCTGAACACCGGGGAGCTGTTTTTT. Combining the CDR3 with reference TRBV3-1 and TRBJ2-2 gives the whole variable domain DTAVSQTPKYLVTQMGNDKSIKCEQNLGHDTMYWYKQDSKKFLKIMFSYNNKELIINETVPNRFSPKSPDKAHLNLHINSLELGDSAVYFCASSQDPGTLNTGELFFGEGSRLTVL.

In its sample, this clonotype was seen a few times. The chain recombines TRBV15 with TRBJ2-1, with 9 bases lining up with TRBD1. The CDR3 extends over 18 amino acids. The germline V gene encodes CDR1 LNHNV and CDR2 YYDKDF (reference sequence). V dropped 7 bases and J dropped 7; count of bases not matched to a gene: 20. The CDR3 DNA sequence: TGTGCCACCACCTCAATGGGGGGCCTAAGACAGGGGGAGAATGAGCAGTTCTTC. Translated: CATTSMGGLRQGENEQFF.

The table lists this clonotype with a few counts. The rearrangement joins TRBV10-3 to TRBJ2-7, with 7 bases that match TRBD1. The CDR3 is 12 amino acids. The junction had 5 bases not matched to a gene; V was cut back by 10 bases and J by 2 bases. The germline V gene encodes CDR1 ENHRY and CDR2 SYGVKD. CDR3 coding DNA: TGTGCCACCCAGGGGGTCACCTACGAGCAGTACTTC. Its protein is CATQGVTYEQYF.

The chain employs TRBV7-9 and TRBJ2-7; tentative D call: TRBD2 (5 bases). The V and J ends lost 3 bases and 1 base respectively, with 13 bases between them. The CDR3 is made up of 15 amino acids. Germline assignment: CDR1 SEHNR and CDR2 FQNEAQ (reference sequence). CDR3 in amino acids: CASSFLSGVSYEQYF. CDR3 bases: TGTGCCAGCAGCTTTCTCTCCGGGGTATCCTACGAGCAGTACTTC.